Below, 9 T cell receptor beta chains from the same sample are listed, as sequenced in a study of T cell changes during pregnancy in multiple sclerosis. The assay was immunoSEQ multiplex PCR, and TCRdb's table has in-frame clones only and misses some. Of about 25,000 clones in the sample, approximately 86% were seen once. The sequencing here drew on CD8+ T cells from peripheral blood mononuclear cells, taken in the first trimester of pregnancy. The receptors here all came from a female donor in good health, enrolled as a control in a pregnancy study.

CDR3 residues: CASSQESTVIGELFF. The CDR3 DNA reads TGCGCCAGCAGCCAAGAGTCCACGGTAATCGGGGAGCTGTTTTTT. The rearrangement uses TRBV4-1 and TRBJ2-2; D unclear. CDR3 length: 15 residues. Trimming pared 0 bases from V and 7 bases from J, leaving 12 bases between. Germline CDR1 and CDR2: MGHRA and YSYEKL.

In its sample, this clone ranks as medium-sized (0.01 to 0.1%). The DNA for the CDR3 is TGTGCCAGCAGTGGTGACCCGGGGGGGCCAAACGAGCAGTACTTC. This gives the protein CASSGDPGGPNEQYF. The rearrangement joins TRBV6-1 to TRBJ2-7; 8 bases match TRBD2. The CDR3 consists of 15 residues. V dropped 4 bases and J dropped 5; count of bases not matched to a gene: 10. CDR1 and CDR2 (germline): MNHNS, SASEGT.

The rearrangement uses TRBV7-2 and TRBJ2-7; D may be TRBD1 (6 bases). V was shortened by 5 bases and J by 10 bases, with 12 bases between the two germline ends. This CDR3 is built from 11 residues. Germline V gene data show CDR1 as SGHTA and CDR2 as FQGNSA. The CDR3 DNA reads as TGTGCCAGCAGCCTTTCAGGGGTACAGTACTTC. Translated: CASSLSGVQYF.

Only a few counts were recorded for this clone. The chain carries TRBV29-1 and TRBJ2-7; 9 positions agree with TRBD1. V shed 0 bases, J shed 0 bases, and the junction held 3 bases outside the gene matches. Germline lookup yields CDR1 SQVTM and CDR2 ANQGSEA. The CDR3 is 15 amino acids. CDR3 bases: TGCAGCGTTGAAGAAAAGACAGGGGGCTCCTACGAGCAGTACTTC. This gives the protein CSVEEKTGGSYEQYF.

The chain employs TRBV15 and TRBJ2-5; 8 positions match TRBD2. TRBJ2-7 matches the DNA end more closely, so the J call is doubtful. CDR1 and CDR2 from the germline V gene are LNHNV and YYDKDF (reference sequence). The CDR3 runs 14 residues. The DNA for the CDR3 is TGTGCCACCGGCCCGACTAGCGACCCCTACGAGCAGTACTTC. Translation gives CATGPTSDPYEQYF.

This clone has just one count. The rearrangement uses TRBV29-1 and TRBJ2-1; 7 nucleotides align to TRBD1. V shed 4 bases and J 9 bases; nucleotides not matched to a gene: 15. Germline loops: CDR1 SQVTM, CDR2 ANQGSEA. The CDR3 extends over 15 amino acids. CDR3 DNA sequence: TGCAGCGTTGCAAATCGGGACAGTTCCCGGGGTGAGCAGTTCTTC. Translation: CSVANRDSSRGEQFF.

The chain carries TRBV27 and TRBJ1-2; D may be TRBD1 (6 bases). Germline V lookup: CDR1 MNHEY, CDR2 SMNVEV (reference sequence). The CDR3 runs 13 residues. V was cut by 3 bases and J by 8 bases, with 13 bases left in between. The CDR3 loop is CASSFQGLGGYTF. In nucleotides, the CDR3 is TGTGCCAGCAGTTTCCAGGGGCTGGGGGGCTACACCTTC.

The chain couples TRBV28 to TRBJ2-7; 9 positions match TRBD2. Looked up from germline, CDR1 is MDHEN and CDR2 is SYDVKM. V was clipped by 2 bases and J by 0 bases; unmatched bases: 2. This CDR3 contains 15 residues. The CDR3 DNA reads TGTGCCAGCAGTTTAAGTAGCGGGAGCTCCTACGAGCAGTACTTC. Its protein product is CASSLSSGSSYEQYF.

As DNA, the CDR3 is TGTGCCAGCAGTGAACTCCGGGTTGGCAATCAGCCCCAGCATTTT. Translation gives CASSELRVGNQPQHF. V gene TRBV6-1 combines with J gene TRBJ1-5; no definite D call. With 2 bases removed from V and 2 bases from J, the gap between germline ends came to 10 bases. Germline loops: CDR1 MNHNS, CDR2 SASEGT. This CDR3 spans 15 amino acids.